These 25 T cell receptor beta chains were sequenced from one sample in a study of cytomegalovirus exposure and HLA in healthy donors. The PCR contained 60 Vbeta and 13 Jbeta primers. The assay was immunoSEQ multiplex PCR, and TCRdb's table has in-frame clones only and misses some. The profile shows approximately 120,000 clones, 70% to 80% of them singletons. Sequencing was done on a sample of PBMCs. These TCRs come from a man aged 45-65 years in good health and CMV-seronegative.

The CDR3 loop is CASSYSGSGGTDTQYF. CDR3 coding DNA: TGTGCCAGCAGTTACTCGGGTAGCGGGGGCACAGATACGCAGTATTTT. The chain couples TRBV6-5 to TRBJ2-3; 8 bases are a match to TRBD2. Losses at the gene ends were 0 bases for V and 1 base for J; bases not matched to a gene: 3. The length of the CDR3 is 16 residues. CDR1 is MNHEY, CDR2 SVGAGI, per germline.

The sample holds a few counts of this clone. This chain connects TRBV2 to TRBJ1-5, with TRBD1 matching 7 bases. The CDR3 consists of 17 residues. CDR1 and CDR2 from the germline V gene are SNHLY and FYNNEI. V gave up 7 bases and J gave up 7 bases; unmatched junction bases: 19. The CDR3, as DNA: TGTGCCAGCACCCCGGGGGCTAGACAGGGTTCTGGACAGCCCCAGCATTTT. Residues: CASTPGARQGSGQPQHF. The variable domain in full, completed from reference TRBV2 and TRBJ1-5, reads EPEVTQTPSHQVTQMGQEVILRCVPISNHLYFYWYRQILGQKVEFLVSFYNNEISEKSEIFDDQFSVERPDGSNFTLKIRSTKLEDSAMYFCASTPGARQGSGQPQHFGDGTRLSIL.

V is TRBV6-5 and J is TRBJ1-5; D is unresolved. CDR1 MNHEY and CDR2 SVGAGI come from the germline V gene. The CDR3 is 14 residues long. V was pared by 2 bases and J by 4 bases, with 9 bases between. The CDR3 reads CASSYEAENQPQHF. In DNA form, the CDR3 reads TGTGCCAGCAGTTACGAGGCAGAGAATCAGCCCCAGCATTTT.

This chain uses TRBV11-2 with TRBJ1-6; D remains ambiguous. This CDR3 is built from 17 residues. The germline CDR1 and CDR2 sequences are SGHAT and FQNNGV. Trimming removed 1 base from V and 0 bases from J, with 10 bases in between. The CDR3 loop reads CASSLGLPSSYNSPLHF. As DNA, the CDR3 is TGTGCCAGCAGCTTAGGACTGCCCAGCTCCTATAATTCACCCCTCCACTTT.

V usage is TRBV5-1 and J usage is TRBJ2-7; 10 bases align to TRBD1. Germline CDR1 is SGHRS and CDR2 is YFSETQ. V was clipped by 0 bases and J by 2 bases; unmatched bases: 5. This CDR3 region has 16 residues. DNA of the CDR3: TGCGCCAGCAGCTTGGGTCCGACAGGGGGCACCTACGAGCAGTACTTC. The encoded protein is CASSLGPTGGTYEQYF. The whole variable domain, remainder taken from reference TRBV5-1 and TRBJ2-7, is KAGVTQTPRYLIKTRGQQVTLSCSPISGHRSVSWYQQTPGQGLQFLFEYFSETQRNKGNFPGRFSGRQFSNSRSEMNVSTLELGDSALYLCASSLGPTGGTYEQYFGPGTRLTVT.

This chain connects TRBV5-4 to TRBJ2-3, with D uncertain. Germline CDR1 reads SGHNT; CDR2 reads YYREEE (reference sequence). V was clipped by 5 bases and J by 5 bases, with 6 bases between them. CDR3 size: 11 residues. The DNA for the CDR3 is TGTGCCAGCAGGAGACAAGATACGCAGTATTTT. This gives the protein CASRRQDTQYF.

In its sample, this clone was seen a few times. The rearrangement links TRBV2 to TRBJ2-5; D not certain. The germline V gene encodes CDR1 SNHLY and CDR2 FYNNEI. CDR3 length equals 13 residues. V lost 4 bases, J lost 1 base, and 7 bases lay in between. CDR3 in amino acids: CASSVSRQETQYF. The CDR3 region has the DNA TGTGCCAGCAGTGTTTCGCGCCAAGAGACCCAGTACTTC.

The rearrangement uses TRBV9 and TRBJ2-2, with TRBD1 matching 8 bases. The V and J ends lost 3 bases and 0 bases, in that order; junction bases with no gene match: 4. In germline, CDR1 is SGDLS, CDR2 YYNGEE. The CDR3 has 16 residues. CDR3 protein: CASSARGRANTGELFF. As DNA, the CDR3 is TGTGCCAGCAGCGCCAGGGGGCGAGCGAACACCGGGGAGCTGTTTTTT.

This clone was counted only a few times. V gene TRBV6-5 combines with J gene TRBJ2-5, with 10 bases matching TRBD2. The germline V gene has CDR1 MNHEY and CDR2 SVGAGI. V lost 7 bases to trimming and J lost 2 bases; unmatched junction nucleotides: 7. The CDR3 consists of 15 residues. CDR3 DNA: TGTGCCAGCATGGCTAGCGGGGGTGGTCAAGAGACCCAGTACTTC. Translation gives CASMASGGGQETQYF.

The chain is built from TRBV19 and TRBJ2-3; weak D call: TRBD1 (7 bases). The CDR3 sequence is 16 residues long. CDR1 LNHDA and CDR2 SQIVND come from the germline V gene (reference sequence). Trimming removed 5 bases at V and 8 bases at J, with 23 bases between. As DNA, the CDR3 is TGTGCCAGTAGTGCCCAGGGGGGACTCCCAGGGGGTACGCAGTATTTT. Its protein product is CASSAQGGLPGGTQYF.

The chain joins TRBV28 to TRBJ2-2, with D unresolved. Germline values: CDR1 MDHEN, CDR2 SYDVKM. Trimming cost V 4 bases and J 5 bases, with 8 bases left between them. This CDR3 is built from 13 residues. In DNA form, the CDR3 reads TGTGCCAGCAGTTCCCCCCAAACCGGGGAGCTGTTTTTT. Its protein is CASSSPQTGELFF.

CDR3 DNA: TGTGCCAGCAGCTCACTCCCGGGACTAGCAGGGGAGACCCAGTACTTC. This translates into CASSSLPGLAGETQYF. The chain is built from TRBV5-6 and TRBJ2-5, with 9 bases that match TRBD2. Germline V CDR1 and CDR2: SGHDT, YYEEEE. J gave up 5 bases and V 3 bases, and 11 bases lay outside the gene matches. This CDR3 contains 16 residues.

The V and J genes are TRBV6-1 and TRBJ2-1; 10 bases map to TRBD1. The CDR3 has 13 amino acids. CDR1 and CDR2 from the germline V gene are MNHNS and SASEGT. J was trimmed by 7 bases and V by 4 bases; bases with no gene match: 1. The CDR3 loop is CASSGQGANEQFF. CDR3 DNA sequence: TGTGCCAGCAGTGGACAGGGGGCGAATGAGCAGTTCTTC.

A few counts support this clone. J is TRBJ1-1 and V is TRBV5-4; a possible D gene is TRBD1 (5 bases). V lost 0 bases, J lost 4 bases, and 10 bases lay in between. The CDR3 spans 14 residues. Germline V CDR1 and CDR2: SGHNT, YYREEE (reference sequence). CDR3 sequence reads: CASSLDRSATEAFF. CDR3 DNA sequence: TGTGCCAGCAGCTTGGACAGGAGTGCCACTGAAGCTTTCTTT.

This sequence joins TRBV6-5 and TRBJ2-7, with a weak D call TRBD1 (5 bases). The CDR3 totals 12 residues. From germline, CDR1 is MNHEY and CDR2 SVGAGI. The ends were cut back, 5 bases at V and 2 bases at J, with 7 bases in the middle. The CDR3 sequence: CASSDSPYEQYV. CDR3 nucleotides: TGTGCCAGCAGTGACAGTCCCTACGAGCAGTACGTC.

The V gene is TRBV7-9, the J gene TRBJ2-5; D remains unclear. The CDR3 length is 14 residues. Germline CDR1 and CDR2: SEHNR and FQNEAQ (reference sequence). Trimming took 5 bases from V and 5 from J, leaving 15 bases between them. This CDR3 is CASSPALGAETQYF. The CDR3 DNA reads TGTGCCAGCAGCCCGGCTCTAGGAGCGGAGACCCAGTACTTC.

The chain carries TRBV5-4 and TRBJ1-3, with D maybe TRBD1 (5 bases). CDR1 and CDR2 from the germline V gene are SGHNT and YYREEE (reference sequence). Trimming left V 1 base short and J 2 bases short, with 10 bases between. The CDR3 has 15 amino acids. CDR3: CASSLSGVAGNTIYF. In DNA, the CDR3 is TGTGCCAGCAGCTTGTCGGGGGTAGCTGGAAACACCATATATTTT.

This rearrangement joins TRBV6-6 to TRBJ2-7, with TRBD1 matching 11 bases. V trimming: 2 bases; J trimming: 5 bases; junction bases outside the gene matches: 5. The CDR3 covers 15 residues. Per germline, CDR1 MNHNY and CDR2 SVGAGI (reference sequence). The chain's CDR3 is CASSYNRDRGDEQYV. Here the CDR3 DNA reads TGTGCCAGCAGTTACAACCGGGACAGGGGGGACGAGCAGTACGTC.

In DNA form, the CDR3 reads TGCGCCAGCAGTCAAGCATGGCGGGAGTCCCCTCAAGAGACCCAGTACTTC. Its translation: CASSQAWRESPQETQYF. The chain links TRBV23-1 to TRBJ2-5; 7 bases fit TRBD2. TRBV23-1 falls under the ORF class, with uncertain function. The J segment lost 2 bases and the V segment lost 2 bases, leaving 11 bases of the junction unmatched. This CDR3 has 17 amino acids.

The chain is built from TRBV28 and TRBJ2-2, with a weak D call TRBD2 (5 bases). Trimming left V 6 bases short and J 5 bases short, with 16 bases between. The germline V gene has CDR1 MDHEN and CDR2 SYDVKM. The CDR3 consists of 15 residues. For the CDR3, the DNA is TGTGCCAGCAGCCAAGGACTGTGGGGAACCGGGGAGCTGTTTTTT. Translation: CASSQGLWGTGELFF.

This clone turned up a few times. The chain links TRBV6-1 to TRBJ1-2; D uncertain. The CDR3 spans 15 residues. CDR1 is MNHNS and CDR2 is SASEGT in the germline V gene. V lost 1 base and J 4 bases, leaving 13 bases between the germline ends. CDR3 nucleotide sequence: TGTGCCAGCAGTGAAGAGGTAGGGCGGGCCTATGGCTACACCTTC. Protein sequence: CASSEEVGRAYGYTF.

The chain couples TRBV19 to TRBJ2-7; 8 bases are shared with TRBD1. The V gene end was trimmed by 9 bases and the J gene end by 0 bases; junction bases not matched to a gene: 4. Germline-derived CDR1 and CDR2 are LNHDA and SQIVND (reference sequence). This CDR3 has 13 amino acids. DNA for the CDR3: TGTGCCAGAGGGGACAGGAGCTCCTACGAGCAGTACGTC. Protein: CARGDRSSYEQYV.

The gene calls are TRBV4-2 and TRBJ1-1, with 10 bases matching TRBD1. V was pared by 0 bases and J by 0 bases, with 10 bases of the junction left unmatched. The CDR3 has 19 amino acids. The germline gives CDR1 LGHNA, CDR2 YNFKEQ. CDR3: CASSQDGDRGRVVNTEAFF. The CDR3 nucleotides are TGTGCCAGCAGCCAAGATGGGGACAGGGGCCGGGTGGTGAACACTGAAGCTTTCTTT.

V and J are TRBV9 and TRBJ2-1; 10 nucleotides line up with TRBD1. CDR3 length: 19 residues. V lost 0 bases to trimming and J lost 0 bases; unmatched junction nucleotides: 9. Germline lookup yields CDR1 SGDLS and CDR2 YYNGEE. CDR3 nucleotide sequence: TGTGCCAGCAGCGTAGGGGGACAGGGGACAGCTTTCTCCTACAATGAGCAGTTCTTC. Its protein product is CASSVGGQGTAFSYNEQFF. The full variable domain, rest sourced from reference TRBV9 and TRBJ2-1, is DSGVTQTPKHLITATGQRVTLRCSPRSGDLSVYWYQQSLDQGLQFLIQYYNGEERAKGNILERFSAQQFPDLHSELNLSSLELGDSALYFCASSVGGQGTAFSYNEQFFGPGTRLTVL.

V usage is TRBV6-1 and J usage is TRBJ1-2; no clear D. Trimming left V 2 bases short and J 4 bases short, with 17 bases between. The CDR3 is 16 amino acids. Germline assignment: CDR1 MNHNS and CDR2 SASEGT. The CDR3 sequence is CASSENTEGPGYGYTF. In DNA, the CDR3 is TGTGCCAGCAGTGAAAACACGGAGGGTCCCGGCTATGGCTACACCTTC.